The next 32 T cell receptor beta chains were all read from a single sample in a study of human T cells and chemical hapten exposure. From the RACE reads, TCRdb called clonotypes with MiXCR, one entry per CDR3 protein. Of approximately 44,000 distinct CDR3 sequences detected, almost 4.5% appear once; the ten largest clones hold under 7%. Time point given: healthy volunteer bleed at 2 weeks. Unfractionated whole blood served as the source for total RNA extraction. Specimen: whole blood. Receptors were obtained from a human donor in good health. Some clones in this sample may be carry-over from other donors' samples.

The genes are TRBV27 and TRBJ1-2; D may be TRBD1 (5 bases). Germline values: CDR1 MNHEY, CDR2 SMNVEV (reference sequence). Trimming left V 5 bases short and J 8 bases short, with 21 bases between. The CDR3 is 15 residues long. CDR3 in DNA: TGTGCCAGCAGTCCATGGGTCCTCGAGGGGCGCGGCTACACCTTC. It translates to CASSPWVLEGRGYTF.

V is TRBV24-1 and J is TRBJ2-7, with 8 bases matching TRBD1. With 4 bases clipped from V and 12 bases from J, the junction kept 10 bases outside the gene matches. CDR3 length equals 13 residues. CDR1 and CDR2 from the germline V gene are KGHDR and SFDVKD. The CDR3 reads CATSEADRDRLYF. Written as DNA, the CDR3 is TGTGCCACCAGTGAGGCGGACAGGGACAGACTGTACTTC.

This clonotype was seen repeatedly, ten times or more. V usage is TRBV29-1 and J usage is TRBJ2-3, with a tentative D call TRBD2 (5 bases). Deletions cut 4 bases from V and 2 bases from J, with 10 bases between. Looked up from germline, CDR1 is SQVTM and CDR2 is ANQGSEA. The CDR3 loop spans 13 amino acids. The CDR3, as DNA: TGCAGCGTTGGGGGAGCGAACACAGATACGCAGTATTTT. Amino acid sequence: CSVGGANTDTQYF.

This clonotype was seen ten or more times. J is TRBJ2-1 and V is TRBV7-8, with D hard to call. Trimming left V 1 base short and J 7 bases short, with 8 bases between. The length of the CDR3 is 13 residues. Germline V gene data show CDR1 as SGHVS and CDR2 as FQNEAQ. The CDR3 DNA reads as TGTGCCAGCAGCTTAGTGGGTCGGAATGAGCAGTTCTTC. Amino acids: CASSLVGRNEQFF.

This clonotype was detected ten times or more. One end of the junction fails to match germline, which may point to a read error. This chain links TRBV7-7 with TRBJ2-3; D may be TRBD1 or TRBD2 (5 bases each). Germline CDR1 reads SSHAT; CDR2 reads FNYEAQ (reference sequence). The CDR3 length is 12 residues. The CDR3 coding sequence is TGTGCTAGCAGCTCACCAGACGGGGCCCCGCATTTT. Protein sequence: CASSSPDGAPHF.

This clonotype was observed many times. CDR3 protein: CSAGPLETQYF. As DNA, the CDR3 is TGCAGCGCCGGACCCTTGGAGACCCAGTACTTC. The chain combines TRBV29-1 with TRBJ2-5; no clear D. CDR1 is SQVTM, CDR2 ANQGSEA, per germline. Trimming stripped 7 bases from V and 5 bases from J, with 11 bases between. The CDR3 covers 11 residues.

In its sample, this clonotype was seen many times. This sequence joins TRBV5-1 and TRBJ2-5; no clear D gene. The germline gives CDR1 SGHRS, CDR2 YFSETQ. The CDR3 consists of 14 residues. V lost 0 bases and J lost 4, with 10 bases in between. This CDR3 is CASSLAAARETQYF. CDR3 bases: TGCGCCAGCAGCTTGGCTGCGGCCAGAGAGACCCAGTACTTC.

This clonotype occurred many times. The chain carries TRBV29-1 and TRBJ2-6, with TRBD2 identical over 7 bases. The CDR3 runs 16 residues. V shed 0 bases and J 4 bases; nucleotides not matched to a gene: 6. In germline, CDR1 is SQVTM, CDR2 ANQGSEA. The CDR3 spells CSVEDKGGTGANVLTF. The CDR3 DNA reads TGCAGCGTTGAAGATAAGGGAGGGACCGGGGCCAACGTCCTGACTTTC. The entire variable domain, with the rest obtained from reference TRBV29-1 and TRBJ2-6, is as follows: SAVISQKPSRDICQRGTSLTIQCQVDSQVTMMFWYRQQPGQSLTLIATANQGSEATYESGFVIDKFPISRPNLTFSTLTVSNMSPEDSSIYLCSVEDKGGTGANVLTFGAGSRLTVL.

The V gene is TRBV7-8, the J gene TRBJ2-7; 11 bases agree with TRBD2. The germline V gene encodes CDR1 SGHVS and CDR2 FQNEAQ. V gave up 8 bases and J gave up 2 bases; unmatched junction bases: 2. The CDR3 has 13 amino acids. This CDR3 is CASGLAGAYEQYF. CDR3 sequence (DNA): TGTGCCAGCGGACTAGCGGGCGCCTACGAGCAGTACTTC.

This clonotype was picked up many times. The CDR3 coding sequence is TGTGCCAGCAGCCGTTCCCAGGCGGCAGATACGCAGTATTTT. This sequence encodes CASSRSQAADTQYF. This chain links TRBV5-4 with TRBJ2-3; D call uncertain. The CDR3 has 14 residues. CDR1 is SGHNT and CDR2 is YYREEE in the germline V gene (reference sequence). The germline V and J ends were trimmed by 4 bases and 4 bases, with 13 bases remaining between them.

This clonotype was observed many times. The chain is built from TRBV20-1 and TRBJ1-1, with D possibly being TRBD1 (6 bases). Trimming pared 0 bases from V and 5 bases from J, leaving 13 bases between. Per the germline V gene, CDR1 is DFQATT and CDR2 is SNEGSKA (reference sequence). The CDR3 spans 14 residues. The CDR3: CSARDRGQGTEAFF. CDR3 nucleotides: TGCAGTGCTAGAGATCGGGGGCAAGGGACTGAAGCTTTCTTT.

In this sample, this clonotype turned up many times. V gene TRBV9 combines with J gene TRBJ1-2; D may be TRBD1 (5 bases). Trimming left V 0 bases short and J 0 bases short, with 9 bases between. CDR1 and CDR2 from the germline V gene are SGDLS and YYNGEE. This CDR3 contains 15 residues. CDR3: CASSVDPGPNYGYTF. In nucleotides, the CDR3 is TGTGCCAGCAGCGTAGACCCAGGGCCTAACTATGGCTACACCTTC.

This clonotype was seen at least ten times. This chain joins TRBV2 and TRBJ2-3; D perhaps matches TRBD2 (6 bases). The germline V and J ends were trimmed by 5 bases and 4 bases, with 16 bases remaining between them. The CDR3 extends over 15 amino acids. In germline, CDR1 is SNHLY, CDR2 FYNNEI. CDR3 residues: CASSFNGRGADTQYF. The CDR3 nucleotides are TGTGCCAGCAGTTTTAACGGGAGAGGAGCAGATACGCAGTATTTT.

This clonotype showed up many times. This sequence joins TRBV5-5 and TRBJ2-7; 10 bases fit TRBD2. The germline V gene has CDR1 SGHKS and CDR2 YYEKEE (reference sequence). The CDR3 consists of 18 residues. The junction had 15 bases not matched to a gene; V was cut back by 1 base and J by 5 bases. The CDR3 DNA follows: TGTGCCAGCAGCTTGCTGGGGGCAGCTAGCGGGAGAATCAACGAGCAGTACTTC. Its translation: CASSLLGAASGRINEQYF.

This clonotype was detected many times. The chain recombines TRBV12-5 with TRBJ2-7; no firm D call. V lost 1 base, J lost 5 bases, and 3 bases lay in between. The CDR3 runs to 11 residues. Germline V gives CDR1 LGHNT, CDR2 FRNRAP. The DNA of the CDR3 is TGTGCTAGTGGTTTGGGCCACGAGCAGTACTTC. Its translation is CASGLGHEQYF.

At least ten counts were recorded for this clonotype. This chain joins TRBV25-1 and TRBJ2-7; D gene ambiguous. Between the trimmed V and J ends, which lost 1 base and 3 bases, there was a span of 7 bases. CDR3 length: 13 residues. Germline CDR1 MGHDK, CDR2 SYGVNS. The CDR3 DNA follows: TGTGCCAGCAGTGAATGGGAACGCTACGAGCAGTACTTC. Translation gives CASSEWERYEQYF.

This clonotype was picked up many times. The gene calls are TRBV2 and TRBJ2-1, with D hard to call. CDR3 size: 13 residues. The V end was cut by 2 bases, the J end by 4 bases, with 6 bases between. Germline CDR1 and CDR2: SNHLY and FYNNEI. CDR3 coding DNA: TGTGCCAGCAGTGAAACGGGTTACAATGAGCAGTTCTTC. It yields the protein CASSETGYNEQFF.

This clonotype was counted ten times or more. This chain links TRBV29-1 with TRBJ2-1; D gene ambiguous. V lost 4 bases and J 8 bases, leaving 12 bases between the germline ends. The CDR3 length is 12 residues. Per the germline V gene, CDR1 is SQVTM and CDR2 is ANQGSEA. The CDR3 sequence is CSVGHLVDEQFF. CDR3 in DNA: TGCAGCGTTGGCCACTTAGTTGATGAGCAGTTCTTC.

The chain couples TRBV29-1 to TRBJ2-7, with D perhaps matching TRBD1 (6 bases). This CDR3 contains 13 residues. Germline CDR1 SQVTM, CDR2 ANQGSEA. Trimming cost V 4 bases and J 6 bases, with 16 bases left between them. The CDR3: CSVGGPLNSEQYF. The CDR3, as DNA: TGCAGCGTTGGGGGGCCCCTCAATAGCGAGCAGTACTTC.

This clonotype was observed at least ten times. V is TRBV29-1 and J is TRBJ2-1; D assignment may be TRBD1 or TRBD2 (5 bases each). Per germline, CDR1 SQVTM and CDR2 ANQGSEA. Trimming left V 6 bases short and J 5 bases short, with 17 bases between. This CDR3 contains 14 residues. CDR3 loop: CSVGKRTPNNEQFF. CDR3 nucleotide sequence: TGCAGCGTCGGGAAGCGGACACCTAACAATGAGCAGTTCTTC.

This clonotype was counted at least ten times. J is TRBJ2-3 and V is TRBV10-3, with D uncertain. In germline, CDR1 is ENHRY, CDR2 SYGVKD. CDR3 length: 15 residues. Trimming removed 3 bases at V and 0 bases at J, with 10 bases between. In nucleotides, the CDR3 is TGTGCCATCAGTGAAGCGATGACTAGCACAGATACGCAGTATTTT. Its translation is CAISEAMTSTDTQYF.

This clonotype was counted between two and nine times. The chain carries TRBV30 and TRBJ2-1; D might be TRBD2 (6 bases). Per germline, CDR1 GTSNPN and CDR2 SVGIG (reference sequence). The germline V and J ends were trimmed by 4 bases and 15 bases, with 19 bases remaining between them. CDR3 length: 12 residues. CDR3 DNA: TGTGCCTGGATCCGTACAACGGGAGTCGGGTTCTTC. It translates to CAWIRTTGVGFF. Filled out from reference TRBV30 and TRBJ2-1, the complete variable domain reads SQTIHQWPATLVQPVGSPLSLECTVEGTSNPNLYWYRQAAGRGLQLLFYSVGIGQISSEVPQNLSASRPQDRQFILSSKKLLLSDSGFYLCAWIRTTGVGFFGPGTRLTVL.

This clonotype was detected a few times. The V call is TRBV28, the J call TRBJ1-3; 7 nucleotides line up with TRBD1. Germline V gene sequence: CDR1 MDHEN, CDR2 SYDVKM. With 8 bases clipped from V and 0 bases from J, the junction kept 10 bases outside the gene matches. The CDR3 runs to 16 residues. CDR3 DNA sequence: TGTGCCAGCGGATCGGACAGGCTCCGCTCTGGAAACACCATATATTTT. Translated, it gives CASGSDRLRSGNTIYF.

This clonotype was seen many times. The rearrangement joins TRBV27 to TRBJ2-3; the match to TRBD2 covers 10 bases. Per germline, CDR1 MNHEY and CDR2 SMNVEV (reference sequence). The CDR3 runs to 20 residues. V gave up 2 bases and J gave up 2 bases; unmatched junction bases: 16. CDR3 protein: CASSLEYGLAGDGVTDTQYF. The CDR3 DNA follows: TGTGCCAGCAGTTTAGAGTATGGTCTAGCGGGAGACGGGGTCACAGATACGCAGTATTTT.

The chain joins TRBV28 to TRBJ1-1, with 8 nucleotides matching TRBD1. The CDR3 has 17 amino acids. CDR1 is MDHEN, CDR2 SYDVKM, per germline. J lost 6 bases, V lost 6 bases, and 18 bases had no gene match. The CDR3 DNA reads TGTGCCAGCAGAGCCGGGACAGGCGACCCCCGCGGTCCTGAAGCTTTCTTT. It specifies CASRAGTGDPRGPEAFF. The entire variable domain, with the rest obtained from reference TRBV28 and TRBJ1-1, is as follows: DVKVTQSSRYLVKRTGEKVFLECVQDMDHENMFWYRQDPGLGLRLIYFSYDVKMKEKGDIPEGYSVSREKKERFSLILESASTNQTSMYLCASRAGTGDPRGPEAFFGQGTRLTVV.

This chain connects TRBV27 to TRBJ2-7; 9 nucleotides agree with TRBD1. This CDR3 is 15 amino acids long. Germline V gives CDR1 MNHEY, CDR2 SMNVEV (reference sequence). V shed 0 bases, J shed 0 bases, and the junction held 0 bases outside the gene matches. Here the CDR3 DNA reads TGTGCCAGCAGTTTATCGACAGGGGGCTCCTACGAGCAGTACTTC. Its translation is CASSLSTGGSYEQYF.

This chain connects TRBV23-1 to TRBJ2-2; tentatively, D is TRBD1 or TRBD2 (5 bases each). TRBV23-1 is classed as an ORF, of uncertain function. This CDR3 is built from 13 residues. V gave up 8 bases and J gave up 5 bases, with 12 bases separating them. Here the CDR3 DNA reads TGCGCCAGCCGAGAGGGGCAAACCGGGGAGCTGTTTTTT. This translates into CASREGQTGELFF.

The table lists this clonotype with many counts. The V call is TRBV24-1, the J call TRBJ2-3, with TRBD2 identical over 12 bases. Per the germline V gene, CDR1 is KGHDR and CDR2 is SFDVKD. The CDR3 extends over 15 amino acids. J lost 5 bases, V lost 7 bases, and 6 bases had no gene match. CDR3 sequence (DNA): TGTGCCACCAGGGAGACTAGCGGGAGAGGAGATACGCAGTATTTT. Its protein is CATRETSGRGDTQYF.

This clonotype appeared many times. The gene calls are TRBV10-1 and TRBJ2-3; 10 bases agree with TRBD2. Germline V gives CDR1 WNHNN, CDR2 SYGVQD (reference sequence). This CDR3 is built from 13 residues. V shed 5 bases and J 4 bases; nucleotides not matched to a gene: 0. The CDR3: CASSLAGADTQYF. In DNA form, the CDR3 reads TGCGCCAGCAGTCTAGCGGGAGCAGATACGCAGTATTTT.

This clonotype was seen at least ten times. The chain uses TRBV5-1 and TRBJ2-3, with a tentative D call TRBD2 (5 bases). The V and J ends lost 1 base and 2 bases respectively, with 8 bases between them. CDR3 length: 14 amino acids. From germline, CDR1 is SGHRS and CDR2 YFSETQ. CDR3 sequence (DNA): TGCGCCAGCAGCTTGCCGGGGTCCACAGATACGCAGTATTTT. Translating it yields CASSLPGSTDTQYF.

V and J are TRBV6-5 and TRBJ1-6; D uncertain. CDR1 MNHEY and CDR2 SVGAGI come from the germline V gene. The CDR3 has 16 residues. V was cut by 0 bases and J by 5 bases, with 11 bases left in between. The CDR3 DNA reads TGTGCCAGCAGTTACTCGAGGAGTTCGAATAATTCACCCCTCCACTTT. Amino acids: CASSYSRSSNNSPLHF.

This clonotype showed up just a few times. V usage is TRBV14 and J usage is TRBJ2-7; TRBD1 might be the D (6 bases). V shed 0 bases and J shed 3 bases, with 15 bases lying between them. Germline V gene lookup returns CDR1 SGHDN and CDR2 FVKESK. This CDR3 has 16 residues. The CDR3 region is CASSQEGHPRVYEQYF. As DNA, the CDR3 is TGTGCCAGCAGCCAAGAGGGACACCCACGGGTCTACGAGCAGTACTTC.